Each of the 5 T cell receptor beta chains below was sequenced from the same sample in a study of blood T cell repertoires in COVID-19. Data came from immunoSEQ multiplex PCR; TCRdb stores just in-frame clones and leaves some out. The table shows about 99,000 clones, with roughly 84% occurring only once. Sample: peripheral blood. These receptors were collected from a man aged 65 to 79 with active or convalescent COVID-19.

The genes are TRBV7-2 and TRBJ2-7, with 9 bases fitting TRBD2. CDR3 size: 17 residues. CDR1 and CDR2 from the germline V gene are SGHTA and FQGNSA. The junction had 7 bases not matched to a gene; V was cut back by 1 base and J by 0 bases. This CDR3 reads CASSLESGGTRSYEQYF. CDR3 nucleotide sequence: TGTGCCAGCAGCTTAGAAAGCGGGGGGACCCGCTCCTACGAGCAGTACTTC.

J is TRBJ2-7 and V is TRBV15, with 7 positions matching TRBD2. V lost 6 bases to trimming and J lost 3 bases; unmatched junction nucleotides: 11. The CDR3 totals 15 residues. Germline V gene lookup returns CDR1 LNHNV and CDR2 YYDKDF (reference sequence). CDR3 residues: CATSRYGGGGYEQYF. The DNA of the CDR3 is TGTGCCACCAGTCGGTACGGTGGGGGGGGCTACGAGCAGTACTTC.

V is TRBV23-1 and J is TRBJ2-1; D might be TRBD1 (5 bases). TRBV23-1 is noted as an ORF with a role that remains uncertain. V gave up 3 bases and J gave up 0 bases, with 18 bases separating them. The CDR3 has 18 residues. The CDR3 nucleotides are TGCGCCAGCAGTCATAATAGGTTTGGCCAGGGCTCCTACAATGAGCAGTTCTTC. As protein: CASSHNRFGQGSYNEQFF.

This chain uses TRBV5-4 with TRBJ2-5, with 8 bases fitting TRBD1. The germline V gene encodes CDR1 SGHNT and CDR2 YYREEE (reference sequence). The CDR3 consists of 14 residues. J was trimmed by 1 base and V by 4 bases; bases with no gene match: 3. The CDR3 bases are TGTGCCAGCAGCCTGGGACAGGCCCAAGAGACCCAGTACTTC. Translating gives CASSLGQAQETQYF.

The J gene is TRBJ2-6, the V gene TRBV5-8; D may be TRBD2 (6 bases). V lost 3 bases, J lost 0 bases, and 7 bases lay in between. The CDR3 is 15 amino acids. Per the germline V gene, CDR1 is SGHTS and CDR2 is YDEGEE. The CDR3 loop is CASSSGLSGANVLTF. In DNA form, the CDR3 reads TGTGCCAGCAGCTCGGGACTCTCTGGGGCCAACGTCCTGACTTTC.